The 21 T cell receptor beta chains given below trace back to one sample, sequenced in a study of cytomegalovirus exposure and HLA in healthy donors. The PCR used 60 Vbeta and 13 Jbeta primers. TCRdb's copy holds only in-frame clones and misses some; the assay was immunoSEQ multiplex PCR. The repertoire holds under 130,000 clones, with roughly three quarters as singletons. The sequencing input was PBMCs. The receptors come from a man aged 25-45 years in good health and CMV-seronegative.

CDR3 sequence reads: CASSFDLRGTGELFF. The CDR3 DNA follows: TGTGCCAGCAGCTTTGATCTTCGGGGAACCGGGGAGCTGTTTTTT. The chain links TRBV11-1 to TRBJ2-2, with a possible D match to TRBD2 (5 bases). V lost 3 bases and J 5 bases, leaving 13 bases between the germline ends. In germline, CDR1 is SGHAT, CDR2 FQDESV (reference sequence). CDR3 length: 15 amino acids.

The V and J genes are TRBV6-6 and TRBJ1-2, with no clear D. There are 13 residues in the CDR3. With 2 bases removed from V and 4 bases from J, the gap between germline ends came to 8 bases. Germline-derived CDR1 and CDR2 are MNHNY and SVGAGI (reference sequence). CDR3 in DNA: TGTGCCAGCAGTTACGGGAGGTCCTATGGCTACACCTTC. The encoded protein is CASSYGRSYGYTF.

The chain carries TRBV4-1 and TRBJ1-1; D is undetermined. Germline CDR1 and CDR2: MGHRA and YSYEKL. Trimming pared 0 bases from V and 5 bases from J, leaving 10 bases between. There are 14 residues in the CDR3. The CDR3 DNA is TGCGCCAGCAGCCAAGATGTGGTGCGAACTGAAGCTTTCTTT. This codes for CASSQDVVRTEAFF.

The chain recombines TRBV5-4 with TRBJ2-1, with 7 bases lining up with TRBD2. CDR1 and CDR2 (germline): SGHNT, YYREEE (reference sequence). The CDR3 length is 16 residues. V lost 4 bases and J lost 8; bases outside the gene matches: 15. This chain's CDR3 is CASSPDPGLRSHEQFF. The CDR3 DNA reads as TGTGCCAGCAGCCCCGACCCGGGACTAAGAAGTCATGAGCAGTTCTTC.

The chain combines TRBV29-1 with TRBJ1-2; 7 bases match TRBD1. In germline, CDR1 is SQVTM, CDR2 ANQGSEA. The length of the CDR3 is 12 residues. V lost 8 bases, J lost 6 bases, and 9 bases stayed unmatched. CDR3 sequence (DNA): TGCAGCCTATCCCCTACAGGGGATGGCTACACCTTC. Translated: CSLSPTGDGYTF.

V is TRBV10-3 and J is TRBJ2-1, with 9 bases matching TRBD2. The junction had 5 bases not matched to a gene; V was cut back by 3 bases and J by 5 bases. CDR3 length: 15 residues. Per germline, CDR1 ENHRY and CDR2 SYGVKD. This CDR3 reads CAISDMTSGDNEQFF. CDR3 nucleotides: TGTGCCATCAGTGACATGACTAGCGGAGACAATGAGCAGTTCTTC.

In its sample, this clone was seen a few times. The chain recombines TRBV11-3 with TRBJ2-1, with 7 bases that match TRBD1. V trimming: 4 bases; J trimming: 5 bases; junction bases outside the gene matches: 8. The length of the CDR3 is 15 residues. The germline gives CDR1 SGHNT, CDR2 YENEEA. CDR3 protein: CASSSTGTANNEQFF. The CDR3 bases are TGTGCCAGCAGCTCAACCGGGACAGCTAACAATGAGCAGTTCTTC.

The V and J genes are TRBV6-6 and TRBJ1-3, with a possible D match to TRBD1 (5 bases). V lost 6 bases and J 0 bases, leaving 9 bases between the germline ends. The CDR3 spans 14 residues. From germline, CDR1 is MNHNY and CDR2 SVGAGI (reference sequence). The CDR3 loop reads CASSQDISGNTIYF. CDR3 bases: TGTGCCAGCAGCCAGGACATCTCTGGAAACACCATATATTTT.

The chain joins TRBV2 to TRBJ1-2; 10 positions agree with TRBD1. The J segment lost 7 bases and the V segment lost 6 bases, leaving 5 bases of the junction unmatched. The germline gives CDR1 SNHLY, CDR2 FYNNEI. This CDR3 contains 13 residues. CDR3 nucleotides: TGTGCCAGCAGCCCGGGACAGGGGCTTGGCTACACCTTC. Amino acids: CASSPGQGLGYTF.

This clone was counted between two and nine times. This sequence joins TRBV6-7 and TRBJ2-2, with D possibly matching TRBD1 (6 bases). TRBV6-7 is sorted into the ORF group, with uncertain function. The CDR3 totals 13 residues. V was pared by 9 bases and J by 2 bases, with 10 bases between. In nucleotides, the CDR3 is TGTGCCAGAGGACAGCTAAACACCGGGGAGCTGTTTTTT. Residues: CARGQLNTGELFF.

This clone was recorded a few times. V is TRBV28 and J is TRBJ1-1; D call uncertain. V was shortened by 3 bases and J by 0 bases, with 8 bases between the two germline ends. The CDR3 loop spans 14 amino acids. CDR1 is MDHEN and CDR2 is SYDVKM in the germline V gene. The CDR3 region is CASSFRHMNTEAFF. The CDR3 nucleotides are TGTGCCAGCAGTTTTAGACACATGAACACTGAAGCTTTCTTT.

The J gene is TRBJ2-7, the V gene TRBV21-1; the table's D call of TRBD1 was not tested on the DNA. TRBV21-1 is designated a pseudogene. The CDR3 runs to 14 residues. CDR3 residues: CASSKENQVYEQYF. DNA for the CDR3: TGTGCCAGCAGCAAAGAGAACCAGGTCTACGAGCAGTACTTC.

This clone was seen only once. The genes are TRBV5-1 and TRBJ2-3; TRBD2 might be the D (6 bases). The CDR3 sequence is 14 residues long. The ends were cut back, 2 bases at V and 4 bases at J, with 11 bases in the middle. CDR1 is SGHRS, CDR2 YFSETQ, per germline. CDR3 sequence reads: CASSFGSGPDTQYF. CDR3 DNA: TGCGCCAGCAGCTTCGGGAGCGGGCCAGATACGCAGTATTTT.

This clone was seen a single time. The rearrangement uses TRBV29-1 and TRBJ2-1; 13 bases are shared with TRBD2. V trimming: 6 bases; J trimming: 5 bases; junction bases outside the gene matches: 4. CDR3 length: 14 residues. The V gene's germline CDR1 is SQVTM and CDR2 ANQGSEA. CDR3 in DNA: TGCAGCGTCACTAGCGGGAGGGCGGACAATGAGCAGTTCTTC. It is translated as CSVTSGRADNEQFF.

The CDR3 reads CSVGTGNEQYF. The CDR3 nucleotides read TGCAGCGTCGGGACAGGGAACGAGCAGTACTTC. This rearrangement joins TRBV29-1 to TRBJ2-7, with 9 bases fitting TRBD1. There are 11 residues in the CDR3. CDR1 and CDR2 (germline): SQVTM, ANQGSEA. The V and J ends lost 6 bases and 5 bases, in that order; junction bases with no gene match: 2.

J is TRBJ2-3 and V is TRBV4-1; 9 nucleotides line up with TRBD2. The CDR3 has 16 residues. From germline, CDR1 is MGHRA and CDR2 YSYEKL. Trimming removed 3 bases from V and 2 bases from J; junction bases left unmatched: 6. Here the CDR3 DNA reads TGCGCCAGCAGCCACTCTAGCGGGACCCTCACAGATACGCAGTATTTT. Protein: CASSHSSGTLTDTQYF.

The V gene is TRBV9, the J gene TRBJ2-3; D uncertain. V was trimmed by 0 bases and J by 0 bases, leaving 8 bases between them. Germline assignment: CDR1 SGDLS and CDR2 YYNGEE. There are 15 residues in the CDR3. DNA of the CDR3: TGTGCCAGCAGCGTAGGGGCCTCTAGCACAGATACGCAGTATTTT. Translation gives CASSVGASSTDTQYF. Drawing the rest from reference TRBV9 and TRBJ2-3, the complete variable domain is DSGVTQTPKHLITATGQRVTLRCSPRSGDLSVYWYQQSLDQGLQFLIQYYNGEERAKGNILERFSAQQFPDLHSELNLSSLELGDSALYFCASSVGASSTDTQYFGPGTRLTVL.

This clone was observed a handful of times. The same CDR3 arises from other DNA sequences in this sample as well. The V gene is TRBV30, the J gene TRBJ1-2, with D maybe TRBD1 (6 bases). This CDR3 has 13 residues. The V end lost 0 bases, the J end lost 4 bases, and 9 bases lay between the germline ends. CDR1 and CDR2 from the germline V gene are GTSNPN and SVGIG (reference sequence). CDR3 in amino acids: CAWSVGGGYGYTF. As DNA, the CDR3 is TGTGCCTGGAGTGTAGGGGGGGGCTATGGCTACACCTTC.

The chain uses TRBV29-1 and TRBJ1-2; 7 nucleotides line up with TRBD1. This CDR3 is built from 14 residues. Germline assignment: CDR1 SQVTM and CDR2 ANQGSEA. Trimming removed 7 bases from V and 2 bases from J; junction bases left unmatched: 10. The DNA of the CDR3 is TGCAGCGCTTTGACAGGGCAGGGCAACTATGGCTACACCTTC. It codes for CSALTGQGNYGYTF.

The genes are TRBV6-5 and TRBJ2-7; possibly TRBD2 for D (5 bases). Germline CDR1 MNHEY, CDR2 SVGAGI. CDR3 length equals 14 residues. With 6 bases removed from V and 2 bases from J, the gap between germline ends came to 14 bases. CDR3 bases: TGTGCCAGCAGCGTCGATTCCGGGACCTACGAGCAGTACTTC. Protein product: CASSVDSGTYEQYF.

The rearrangement uses TRBV2 and TRBJ2-2; TRBD2 matches 8 bases. This CDR3 region has 14 residues. Losses at the gene ends were 9 bases for V and 7 bases for J; bases not matched to a gene: 10. CDR1 and CDR2 (germline): SNHLY, FYNNEI. This CDR3 reads CASRREGVGGELFF. Here the CDR3 DNA reads TGTGCCAGTCGCCGGGAGGGAGTAGGCGGGGAGCTGTTTTTT.